The 9 T cell receptor beta chains given below trace back to one sample, sequenced in a study of blood T cell repertoires in COVID-19. Profiled with immunoSEQ multiplex PCR; TCRdb holds only in-frame clones, not every one. The sample consists of 75,000 to 90,000 clones, roughly 86% of them appearing once. The material sequenced was peripheral blood. The receptors derive from a man between 45 and 60 years old with active or convalescent COVID-19.

This chain joins TRBV18 and TRBJ2-2; 12 nucleotides match TRBD2. The V gene's germline CDR1 is KGHSH and CDR2 LQKENI. The CDR3 consists of 17 residues. V lost 2 bases and J lost 7; bases outside the gene matches: 8. The DNA of the CDR3 is TGTGCCAGCTCACCAAGACTAGCGGGGGCCTCCGGCGGGGAGCTGTTTTTT. It is translated as CASSPRLAGASGGELFF.

This clone appeared a few times. The chain couples TRBV20-1 to TRBJ1-5; the D gene is possibly TRBD1 (6 bases). Germline assignment: CDR1 DFQATT and CDR2 SNEGSKA (reference sequence). CDR3 length: 17 amino acids. The V end lost 3 bases, the J end lost 0 bases, and 18 bases lay between the germline ends. This chain's CDR3 is CSASQYRVWASNQPQHF. DNA for the CDR3: TGCAGTGCTAGTCAGTACAGGGTGTGGGCTAGCAATCAGCCCCAGCATTTT.

V and J are TRBV10-1 and TRBJ2-1; the D gene is possibly TRBD1 (8 bases). Trimming shortened V by 5 bases and J by 8 bases, and 13 bases separated the two germline ends. This CDR3 contains 13 residues. Germline V CDR1 and CDR2: WNHNN, SYGVQD (reference sequence). CDR3: CASSWTGRDEQFF. The CDR3 coding sequence is TGCGCCAGCAGTTGGACAGGGAGGGATGAGCAGTTCTTC.

This chain uses TRBV7-9 with TRBJ2-7; TRBD2 matches 13 bases. Germline V gives CDR1 SEHNR, CDR2 FQNEAQ (reference sequence). CDR3 length: 15 residues. After removal of 0 bases from V and 7 bases from J, the junction contained 3 bases not matched to a gene. This CDR3 is CASSLALAGGEEQYF. The CDR3 bases are TGTGCCAGCAGCTTAGCACTAGCGGGGGGGGAAGAGCAGTACTTC.

This clone was counted a few times. CDR3 region: CASSPGGGEKLFF. CDR3 sequence (DNA): TGTGCCAGCAGTCCAGGGGGCGGTGAAAAACTGTTTTTT. The chain is built from TRBV2 and TRBJ1-4; 8 bases match TRBD1. V lost 5 bases and J lost 7; bases outside the gene matches: 3. The CDR3 runs 13 residues. The germline V gene encodes CDR1 SNHLY and CDR2 FYNNEI.

The CDR3 nucleotides read TGTGCCAGCAGCTCCAGTCCCTACGAGCAGTACGTC. It encodes CASSSSPYEQYV. The chain recombines TRBV7-9 with TRBJ2-7; D is ambiguous. CDR3 length equals 12 residues. Germline assignment: CDR1 SEHNR and CDR2 FQNEAQ (reference sequence). V was pared by 4 bases and J by 2 bases, with 6 bases between.

The rearrangement links TRBV5-5 to TRBJ1-5, with 9 nucleotides matching TRBD1. CDR3 length: 15 amino acids. The germline gives CDR1 SGHKS, CDR2 YYEKEE (reference sequence). With 1 base clipped from V and 3 bases from J, the junction kept 2 bases outside the gene matches. This chain's CDR3 is CASSLRDRDNQPQHF. The CDR3, as DNA: TGTGCCAGCAGCTTGAGGGACAGGGACAATCAGCCCCAGCATTTT.

The chain joins TRBV3-1 (or the pseudogene TRBV3-2) to TRBJ2-3, with 7 bases lining up with TRBD1. J lost 4 bases, V lost 7 bases, and 5 bases had no gene match. CDR1 is LGHDT, CDR2 YNNKEL, per germline (reference sequence). The CDR3 has 13 residues. The CDR3: CASNRQGADTQYF. CDR3 coding DNA: TGTGCCAGCAATAGACAGGGAGCAGATACGCAGTATTTT.

The V gene is TRBV10-3, the J gene TRBJ1-4; D gene unclear. Per germline, CDR1 ENHRY and CDR2 SYGVKD. V lost 5 bases to trimming and J lost 2 bases, with 9 bases between them. CDR3 size: 14 residues. CDR3 sequence: CAISHTTTNEKLFF. The CDR3 DNA reads as TGTGCCATCAGTCACACTACCACTAATGAAAAACTGTTTTTT.